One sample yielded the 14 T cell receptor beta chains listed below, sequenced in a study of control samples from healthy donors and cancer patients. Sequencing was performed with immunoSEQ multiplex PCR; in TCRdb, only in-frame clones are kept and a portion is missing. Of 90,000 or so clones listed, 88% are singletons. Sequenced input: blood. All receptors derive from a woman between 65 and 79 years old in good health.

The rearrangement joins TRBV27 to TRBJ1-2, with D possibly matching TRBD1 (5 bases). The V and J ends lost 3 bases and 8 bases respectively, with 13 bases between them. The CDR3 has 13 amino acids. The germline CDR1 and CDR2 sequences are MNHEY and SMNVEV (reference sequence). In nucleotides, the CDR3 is TGTGCCAGCAGTTTCGCTCAGGGCGAGGGCTACACCTTC. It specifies CASSFAQGEGYTF.

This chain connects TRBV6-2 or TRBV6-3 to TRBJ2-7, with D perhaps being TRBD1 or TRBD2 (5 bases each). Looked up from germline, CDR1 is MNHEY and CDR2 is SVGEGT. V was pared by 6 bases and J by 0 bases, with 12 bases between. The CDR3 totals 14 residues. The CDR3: CASSRDGNSYEQYF. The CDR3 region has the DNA TGTGCCAGCAGCCGGGACGGGAACTCCTACGAGCAGTACTTC.

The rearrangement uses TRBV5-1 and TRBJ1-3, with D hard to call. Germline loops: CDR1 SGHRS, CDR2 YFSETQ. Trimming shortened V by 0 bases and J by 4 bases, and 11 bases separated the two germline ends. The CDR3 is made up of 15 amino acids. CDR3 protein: CASSLALGFGNTIYF. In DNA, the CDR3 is TGCGCCAGCAGCTTGGCCTTGGGTTTCGGAAACACCATATATTTT. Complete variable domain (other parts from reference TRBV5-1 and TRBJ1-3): KAGVTQTPRYLIKTRGQQVTLSCSPISGHRSVSWYQQTPGQGLQFLFEYFSETQRNKGNFPGRFSGRQFSNSRSEMNVSTLELGDSALYLCASSLALGFGNTIYFGEGSWLTVV.

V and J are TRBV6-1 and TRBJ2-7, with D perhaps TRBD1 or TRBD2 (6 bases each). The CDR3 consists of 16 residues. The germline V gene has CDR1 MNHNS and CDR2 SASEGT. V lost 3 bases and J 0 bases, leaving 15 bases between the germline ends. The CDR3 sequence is CASSDRRGGSSYEQYF. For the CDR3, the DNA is TGTGCCAGCAGTGACAGAAGAGGGGGGTCCTCCTACGAGCAGTACTTC.

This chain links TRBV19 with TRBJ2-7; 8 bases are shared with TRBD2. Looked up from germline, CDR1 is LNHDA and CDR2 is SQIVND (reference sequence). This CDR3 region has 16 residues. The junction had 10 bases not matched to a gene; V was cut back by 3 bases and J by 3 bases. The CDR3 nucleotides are TGTGCCAGTAGTATCGTTAAGGGAAGCGGGAGCTACGAGCAGTACTTC. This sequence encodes CASSIVKGSGSYEQYF.

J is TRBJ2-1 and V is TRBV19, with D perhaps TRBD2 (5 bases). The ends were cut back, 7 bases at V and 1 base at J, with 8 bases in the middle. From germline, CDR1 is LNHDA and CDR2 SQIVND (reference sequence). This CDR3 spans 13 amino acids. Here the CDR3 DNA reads TGTGCCAGTACCCCGGGATCCTACAATGAGCAGTTCTTC. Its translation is CASTPGSYNEQFF.

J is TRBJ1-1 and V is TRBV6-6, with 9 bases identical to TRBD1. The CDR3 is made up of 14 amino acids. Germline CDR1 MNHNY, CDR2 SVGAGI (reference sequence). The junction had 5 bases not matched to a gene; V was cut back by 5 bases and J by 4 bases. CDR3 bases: TGTGCCAGCAGTCTACAGGGGGCGAGCACTGAAGCTTTCTTT. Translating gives CASSLQGASTEAFF.

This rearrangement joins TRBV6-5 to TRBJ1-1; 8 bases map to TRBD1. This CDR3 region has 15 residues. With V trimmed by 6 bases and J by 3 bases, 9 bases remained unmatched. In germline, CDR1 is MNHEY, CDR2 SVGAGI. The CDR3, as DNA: TGTGCCAGCAGCAAACAGGGGGGAAGGGACACTGAAGCTTTCTTT. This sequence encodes CASSKQGGRDTEAFF.

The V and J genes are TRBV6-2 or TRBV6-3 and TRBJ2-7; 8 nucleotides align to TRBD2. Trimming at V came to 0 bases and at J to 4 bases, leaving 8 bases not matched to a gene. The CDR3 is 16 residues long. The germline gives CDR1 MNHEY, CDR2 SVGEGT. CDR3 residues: CASSYSPERGYYEQYF. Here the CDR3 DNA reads TGTGCCAGCAGTTACTCACCCGAGCGGGGGTATTACGAGCAGTACTTC.

The CDR3 nucleotides read TGTGCCAGTAGTATTGGGGCAGCCTATGGCTACACCTTC. This sequence encodes CASSIGAAYGYTF. The rearrangement uses TRBV19 and TRBJ1-2; a possible D gene is TRBD1 (5 bases). The V gene's germline CDR1 is LNHDA and CDR2 SQIVND (reference sequence). The V end lost 3 bases, the J end lost 4 bases, and 9 bases lay between the germline ends. The CDR3 spans 13 residues.

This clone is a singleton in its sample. DNA for the CDR3: TGCGCCAGCAGCTCCTCAGGTTCCACCGGGGAGCTGTTTTTT. It is translated as CASSSSGSTGELFF. The chain uses TRBV5-1 and TRBJ2-2; D remains unclear. Germline lookup yields CDR1 SGHRS and CDR2 YFSETQ. Between the trimmed V and J ends, which lost 3 bases and 4 bases, there was a span of 10 bases. The CDR3 is 14 residues long.

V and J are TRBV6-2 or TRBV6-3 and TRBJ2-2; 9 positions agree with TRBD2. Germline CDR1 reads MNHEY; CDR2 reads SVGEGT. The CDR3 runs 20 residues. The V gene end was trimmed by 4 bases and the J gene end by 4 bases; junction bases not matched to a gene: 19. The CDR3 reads CASSFPSVAGAGLGTGELFF. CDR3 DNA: TGTGCCAGCAGTTTCCCCTCAGTAGCGGGAGCGGGTCTTGGCACCGGGGAGCTGTTTTTT.

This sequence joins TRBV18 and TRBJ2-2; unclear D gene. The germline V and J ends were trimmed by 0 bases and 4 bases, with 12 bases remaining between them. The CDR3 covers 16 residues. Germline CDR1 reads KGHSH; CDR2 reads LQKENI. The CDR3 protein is CASSPPGSPGTGELFF. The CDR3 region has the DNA TGTGCCAGCTCACCACCGGGATCCCCCGGCACCGGGGAGCTGTTTTTT.

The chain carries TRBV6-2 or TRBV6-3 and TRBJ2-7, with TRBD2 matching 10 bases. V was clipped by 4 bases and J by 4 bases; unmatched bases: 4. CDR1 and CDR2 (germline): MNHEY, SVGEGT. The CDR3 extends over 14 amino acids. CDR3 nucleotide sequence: TGTGCCAGCAGTTTCGTAGCGGGAGGTTACGAGCAGTACTTC. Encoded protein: CASSFVAGGYEQYF.